Listed below are T cell receptor beta chains from one sample, sequenced in a study of resident and recirculating memory T cells in vitiligo. Here immunoSEQ multiplex PCR was the method, and the copy in TCRdb shows in-frame clones only, minus some. The sample holds roughly 40,000 clones, 80% to 95% seen once. Sequencing input: blood. The source is a male donor with vitiligo. Each CDR3 is given with its conserved first and last residue. The order of the fields is J gene, D gene, V gene, clone size, CDR3 protein, CDR3 DNA. A D gene is named only where the DNA matches it firmly. Where a row states a size, it is once, few, many or the class of an expanded clone; other rows omit it.

J: TRBJ1-4; D: TRBD1; V: TRBV2; size: .; CDR3: CATAGRGTANEKLFF; DNA: TGTGCCACCGCTGGCCGGGGGACAGCAAATGAAAAACTGTTTTTT
J: TRBJ1-2; D: TRBD1; V: TRBV6-5; size: .; CDR3: CASSYTGQGGYGYTF; DNA: TGTGCCAGCAGTTACACGGGACAGGGGGGCTATGGCTACACCTTC
J: TRBJ2-3; D: TRBD2; V: TRBV7-6; size: .; CDR3: CASSLQGLAGGTDTQYF; DNA: TGTGCCAGCAGCTTGCAAGGACTAGCGGGGGGAACAGATACGCAGTATTTT
J: TRBJ1-4; D: TRBD1; V: TRBV6-6; size: once; CDR3: CASRPGQEDEKLFF; DNA: TGTGCCAGCAGGCCGGGACAGGAAGATGAAAAACTGTTTTTT
J: TRBJ2-5; D: TRBD1; V: TRBV6-6; size: .; CDR3: CASVPGQGKTQYF; DNA: TGTGCCAGCGTCCCGGGACAGGGAAAGACCCAGTACTTC
J: TRBJ2-7; D: .; V: TRBV19; size: .; CDR3: CASSILADSYEQYF; DNA: TGTGCCAGTAGTATTTTGGCAGACTCCTACGAGCAGTACTTC
J: TRBJ2-1; D: .; V: TRBV19; size: .; CDR3: CASTLDRTYNEQFF; DNA: TGTGCCAGCACACTAGACAGGACCTACAATGAGCAGTTCTTC
J: TRBJ2-1; D: TRBD2; V: TRBV10-3; size: .; CDR3: CAATGLAGGNEQFF; DNA: TGTGCCGCCACCGGACTAGCGGGGGGGAATGAGCAGTTCTTC
J: TRBJ2-7; D: TRBD2; V: TRBV7-3; size: .; CDR3: CASSPRLAALNEQYF; DNA: TGTGCCAGCAGCCCCCGACTAGCCGCCCTTAACGAGCAGTACTTC
J: TRBJ1-2; D: .; V: TRBV6-5; size: once; CDR3: CATSPTGSYGYTF; DNA: TGTGCCACCTCCCCAACAGGGAGCTATGGCTACACCTTC
J: TRBJ2-4; D: .; V: TRBV7-2; size: .; CDR3: CASASGDIQYF; DNA: TGTGCCAGCGCATCGGGAGACATTCAGTACTTC
J: TRBJ1-2; D: .; V: TRBV9; size: .; CDR3: CASSPDPQVFGYTF; DNA: TGTGCCAGCAGCCCCGACCCCCAGGTTTTCGGCTACACCTTC
J: TRBJ2-1; D: .; V: TRBV29-1; size: .; CDR3: CSILLYDEQFF; DNA: TGCAGCATCCTTCTCTACGATGAGCAGTTCTTC
J: TRBJ2-1; D: TRBD1; V: TRBV19; size: .; CDR3: CASSTDRGNEQFF; DNA: TGTGCCAGTAGTACGGACAGGGGCAATGAGCAGTTCTTC
J: TRBJ1-6; D: .; V: TRBV19; size: .; CDR3: CASSTGHRVRNSPLHF; DNA: TGTGCCAGTAGTACAGGACACAGGGTCCGAAATTCACCCCTCCACTTT
J: TRBJ1-1; D: .; V: TRBV7-9; size: .; CDR3: CASSLVGVSAEAFF; DNA: TGTGCCAGCAGCTTAGTAGGAGTCTCTGCTGAAGCTTTCTTT
J: TRBJ2-3; D: TRBD1; V: TRBV7-3; size: .; CDR3: CASSKGQGATDTQYF; DNA: TGTGCCAGCAGCAAGGGACAGGGGGCGACAGATACGCAGTATTTT
J: TRBJ1-2; D: TRBD1; V: TRBV9; size: .; CDR3: CASSVSTGGGYGYTF; DNA: TGTGCCAGCAGCGTATCCACAGGGGGGGGATATGGCTACACCTTC
J: TRBJ1-6; D: .; V: TRBV7-9; size: .; CDR3: CASSSGRGGGNSPLHF; DNA: TGTGCCAGCAGTTCTGGTCGGGGGGGTGGTAATTCACCCCTCCACTTT
J: TRBJ2-2; D: .; V: TRBV6-6; size: .; CDR3: CATGKDTGELFF; DNA: TGTGCCACGGGAAAGGACACCGGGGAGCTGTTTTTT
J: TRBJ2-3; D: .; V: TRBV14; size: .; CDR3: CASSLTGPDTQYF; DNA: TGTGCCAGCAGCCTCACAGGGCCGGATACGCAGTATTTT
J: TRBJ1-5; D: .; V: TRBV4-1; size: .; CDR3: CASSQAVLQPQHF; DNA: TGCGCCAGCAGCCAAGCTGTTCTACAGCCCCAGCATTTT
J: TRBJ2-6; D: .; V: TRBV4-3; size: .; CDR3: CASSQAPPSTGSGANVLTF; DNA: TGCGCCAGCAGCCAAGCCCCCCCATCGACAGGATCTGGGGCCAACGTCCTGACTTTC
J: TRBJ2-7; D: .; V: TRBV11-2; size: .; CDR3: CASSSTFGLEYEQYF; DNA: TGTGCCAGCAGCTCGACCTTCGGGTTAGAGTACGAGCAGTACTTC
J: TRBJ2-1; D: TRBD2; V: TRBV29-1; size: .; CDR3: CSSKRGGGNNEQFF; DNA: TGCAGCTCGAAGCGGGGGGGCGGAAACAATGAGCAGTTCTTC
J: TRBJ2-3; D: .; V: TRBV25-1; size: once; CDR3: CASSELSWGTLADTQYF; DNA: TGTGCCAGCAGTGAACTCTCTTGGGGCACTCTGGCCGATACGCAGTATTTT
J: TRBJ1-1; D: .; V: TRBV18; size: once; CDR3: CASSPMDRYTEAFF; DNA: TGTGCCAGCTCACCGATGGACAGATACACTGAAGCTTTCTTT
J: TRBJ2-3; D: .; V: TRBV25-1; size: .; CDR3: CASSPFTDTQYF; DNA: TGTGCCAGCAGTCCCTTCACAGATACGCAGTATTTT
J: TRBJ1-4; D: .; V: TRBV7-9; size: .; CDR3: CASSSPTTNEKLFF; DNA: TGTGCCAGCAGCTCTCCTACAACTAATGAAAAACTGTTTTTT
J: TRBJ2-7; D: .; V: TRBV7-8; size: .; CDR3: CASSFLRDISDEQYF; DNA: TGTGCCAGCAGTTTCTTACGAGATATTTCCGACGAGCAGTACTTC
J: TRBJ1-5; D: TRBD1; V: TRBV19; size: .; CDR3: CASSPPHDRGRNQPQHF; DNA: TGTGCCAGTAGTCCCCCCCACGACAGGGGGAGGAATCAGCCCCAGCATTTT
J: TRBJ2-5; D: TRBD2; V: TRBV29-1; size: .; CDR3: CSVELGEGETQYF; DNA: TGCAGCGTTGAATTGGGGGAGGGAGAGACCCAGTACTTC
J: TRBJ2-3; D: TRBD2; V: TRBV27; size: few; CDR3: CASSFRGGWGTDTQYF; DNA: TGTGCCAGCAGTTTTCGGGGGGGGTGGGGCACAGATACGCAGTATTTT
J: TRBJ2-3; D: TRBD2; V: TRBV7-2; size: .; CDR3: CASSHPGGGGPWDTQYF; DNA: TGTGCCAGCAGCCACCCGGGGGGCGGGGGGCCCTGGGATACGCAGTATTTT
J: TRBJ2-1; D: TRBD2; V: TRBV4-3; size: .; CDR3: CASTPGLVGRSEQFF; DNA: TGCGCCAGCACCCCGGGACTAGTTGGACGCAGTGAGCAGTTCTTC
J: TRBJ2-7; D: .; V: TRBV10-2; size: .; CDR3: CASSGQYDSYEQYF; DNA: TGCGCCAGCAGTGGACAGTATGATTCCTACGAGCAGTACTTC
J: TRBJ1-2; D: TRBD1; V: TRBV4-3; size: .; CDR3: CASSRTGRGYTF; DNA: TGCGCCAGCTCCCGGACAGGGCGCGGCTACACCTTC
J: TRBJ1-2; D: .; V: TRBV2; size: few; CDR3: CASSRANYGYTF; DNA: TGTGCCAGCAGCCGCGCTAACTATGGCTACACCTTC
J: TRBJ2-5; D: TRBD1; V: TRBV4-2; size: .; CDR3: CASSQDRDSVKTQYF; DNA: TGTGCCAGCAGCCAAGATCGGGACAGTGTAAAGACCCAGTACTTC
J: TRBJ1-1; D: .; V: TRBV12-5; size: .; CDR3: CASGFRVTEAFF; DNA: TGTGCTAGTGGTTTTCGGGTAACTGAAGCTTTCTTT
J: TRBJ2-7; D: TRBD2; V: TRBV5-6; size: .; CDR3: CASSPGGEDRYEQYF; DNA: TGTGCCAGCAGCCCGGGGGGGGAAGACCGCTACGAGCAGTACTTC
J: TRBJ1-5; D: .; V: TRBV30; size: .; CDR3: CAWSATGGGSNQPQHF; DNA: TGTGCCTGGAGTGCTACCGGGGGGGGCAGCAATCAGCCCCAGCATTTT
J: TRBJ2-5; D: .; V: TRBV5-1; size: .; CDR3: CASSLDGPGAGQETQYF; DNA: TGCGCCAGCAGCTTGGATGGCCCAGGCGCGGGTCAAGAGACCCAGTACTTC
J: TRBJ2-5; D: TRBD2; V: TRBV2; size: .; CDR3: CASSETRGGLETQYF; DNA: TGTGCCAGCAGTGAAACGCGGGGGGGCTTGGAGACCCAGTACTTC
J: TRBJ2-5; D: TRBD2; V: TRBV5-4; size: .; CDR3: CASSSGGGLAGGETQYF; DNA: TGTGCCAGCAGCTCCGGCGGGGGACTAGCGGGGGGAGAGACCCAGTACTTC
J: TRBJ2-7; D: TRBD1; V: TRBV27; size: .; CDR3: CASRGQGDEQYF; DNA: TGTGCCAGCAGGGGACAGGGAGACGAGCAGTACTTC
J: TRBJ1-4; D: .; V: TRBV30; size: .; CDR3: CAWSRREKLFF; DNA: TGTGCCTGGAGTAGGCGGGAAAAACTGTTTTTT
J: TRBJ2-1; D: .; V: TRBV9; size: once; CDR3: CASSPRGRSYNEQFF; DNA: TGTGCCAGCAGCCCCAGGGGACGATCCTACAATGAGCAGTTCTTC
J: TRBJ2-7; D: .; V: TRBV5-4; size: .; CDR3: CASSAGTDTNYEQYF; DNA: TGTGCCAGCAGCGCTGGTACGGACACCAACTACGAGCAGTACTTC
J: TRBJ2-7; D: TRBD1; V: TRBV5-1; size: .; CDR3: CASSPGTGHEQYF; DNA: TGCGCCAGCAGCCCTGGGACAGGACACGAGCAGTACTTC
J: TRBJ1-2; D: .; V: TRBV7-9; size: .; CDR3: CASSLAQGAGYTF; DNA: TGTGCCAGCAGCTTAGCGCAAGGGGCCGGCTACACCTTC
J: TRBJ2-2; D: TRBD2; V: TRBV7-3; size: .; CDR3: CASSLYGGGYAGELFF; DNA: TGTGCCAGCAGCTTATACGGCGGGGGGTACGCCGGGGAGCTGTTTTTT
J: TRBJ1-2; D: TRBD1; V: TRBV20-1; size: .; CDR3: CSAGQGVSYTF; DNA: TGCAGCGCGGGACAGGGGGTTAGCTACACCTTC
J: TRBJ2-5; D: .; V: TRBV2; size: .; CDR3: CASRLVPETQYF; DNA: TGTGCCAGCAGACTAGTTCCAGAGACCCAGTACTTC
J: TRBJ2-5; D: .; V: TRBV14; size: .; CDR3: CASSQGAEETQYF; DNA: TGTGCCAGCAGCCAAGGGGCAGAAGAGACCCAGTACTTC
J: TRBJ2-2; D: .; V: TRBV25-1; size: .; CDR3: CASSEYASGELFF; DNA: TGTGCCAGCAGTGAATATGCCAGTGGGGAGCTGTTTTTT
J: TRBJ1-4; D: .; V: TRBV2; size: once; CDR3: CASLTRRLGKLFF; DNA: TGTGCCAGCCTGACACGCAGGTTGGGAAAACTGTTTTTT